A single sample is the source of the 20 T cell receptor beta chains below, sequenced in a study of Ad26.COV2.S vaccination and SARS-CoV-2 variants. Profiled with immunoSEQ multiplex PCR; TCRdb holds only in-frame clones, not every one. The sample shows about 350,000 clones, 75% to 90% of them seen only once. Indicated treatment: around 19 received Ad26.COV2.S at low or high dose, single or two shots; several received placebo; per-sample allocation not given. Sampling happened 63 days after the first vaccine or placebo injection. The sample here was peripheral blood, taken in a trial of Ad26.COV2.S vaccine versus placebo. Receptors originate from a person between 18 and 65 years old who received the Ad26.COV2.S COVID-19 vaccine or a placebo.

This rearrangement joins TRBV7-8 to TRBJ2-1; possible D gene TRBD1, 5 bases. Trimming left V 2 bases short and J 9 bases short, with 20 bases between. Germline CDR1 is SGHVS and CDR2 is FQNEAQ. The CDR3 runs to 16 residues. The CDR3 nucleotides are TGTGCCAGCAGCTTAAGTTCTCAGGGAAAAATCGGTGAGCAGTTCTTC. This translates into CASSLSSQGKIGEQFF.

CDR3 sequence reads: CASSGSGGAHEQFF. CDR3 nucleotides: TGTGCCAGCAGCGGTAGCGGGGGGGCTCATGAGCAGTTCTTC. The rearrangement joins TRBV9 to TRBJ2-1; TRBD2 agrees at 11 bases. This CDR3 contains 14 residues. The V gene end was trimmed by 3 bases and the J gene end by 8 bases; junction bases not matched to a gene: 4. The V gene's germline CDR1 is SGDLS and CDR2 YYNGEE.

The chain couples TRBV28 to TRBJ1-4, with D unclear. Germline CDR1 is MDHEN and CDR2 is SYDVKM. This CDR3 is built from 14 residues. V was clipped by 3 bases and J by 0 bases, with 5 bases between them. CDR3 in DNA: TGTGCCAGCAGTTTTACCGCAACTAATGAAAAACTGTTTTTT. Amino acids: CASSFTATNEKLFF.

V is TRBV6-5 and J is TRBJ2-1, with D maybe TRBD1 (6 bases). The CDR3 runs 13 residues. V lost 5 bases and J lost 6, with 11 bases in between. CDR1 is MNHEY, CDR2 SVGAGI, per germline. CDR3 nucleotide sequence: TGTGCCAGCAGTCCCGGGACATCCAATGAGCAGTTCTTC. Its protein product is CASSPGTSNEQFF.

This chain links TRBV5-1 with TRBJ2-3, with 7 bases matching TRBD2. Germline trimming cut 0 bases from V and 5 bases from J; bases unmatched to any gene: 6. Germline V gene lookup returns CDR1 SGHRS and CDR2 YFSETQ. The CDR3 spans 15 residues. The CDR3 is CASSLVSGRGDTQYF. CDR3 nucleotides: TGCGCCAGCAGCTTGGTGTCAGGGAGGGGAGATACGCAGTATTTT.

The chain joins TRBV3-1 (or the pseudogene TRBV3-2) to TRBJ1-1; D call uncertain. Germline V gene data show CDR1 as LGHDT and CDR2 as YNNKEL (reference sequence). Trimming removed 4 bases at V and 4 bases at J, with 16 bases between. This CDR3 spans 15 amino acids. CDR3 in DNA: TGTGCCAGCAGCCCAAACACTGGTCCGAGCACTGAAGCTTTCTTT. As protein: CASSPNTGPSTEAFF.

The V and J genes are TRBV5-4 and TRBJ2-3, with a tentative D call TRBD1 (5 bases). V was shortened by 1 base and J by 1 base, with 7 bases between the two germline ends. This CDR3 spans 14 amino acids. Germline lookup yields CDR1 SGHNT and CDR2 YYREEE (reference sequence). The CDR3 loop reads CASSLQGGTDTQYF. CDR3 DNA: TGTGCCAGCAGCTTGCAGGGTGGCACAGATACGCAGTATTTT.

The rearrangement uses TRBV6-2 or TRBV6-3 and TRBJ1-1; D is undetermined. Germline V gene lookup returns CDR1 MNHEY and CDR2 SVGEGT. This CDR3 has 15 residues. V gave up 2 bases and J gave up 5 bases, with 15 bases separating them. The CDR3 bases are TGTGCCAGCAGTTACCAGGACCTCATCAGGACTGAAGCTTTCTTT. It specifies CASSYQDLIRTEAFF.

J is TRBJ2-7 and V is TRBV5-1, with 9 bases matching TRBD2. V shed 3 bases, J shed 3 bases, and the junction held 10 bases outside the gene matches. This CDR3 is built from 16 residues. The germline V gene encodes CDR1 SGHRS and CDR2 YFSETQ. The CDR3 sequence is CASSWTSEGPSYEQYF. The CDR3 DNA sequence: TGCGCCAGCAGCTGGACTAGCGAGGGACCTAGCTACGAGCAGTACTTC.

This sequence joins TRBV18 and TRBJ2-3; 10 nucleotides line up with TRBD1. The CDR3 length is 15 residues. Germline-derived CDR1 and CDR2 are KGHSH and LQKENI. With 3 bases clipped from V and 2 bases from J, the junction kept 2 bases outside the gene matches. DNA for the CDR3: TGTGCCAGCTCACCTGGGACAGGGGTCACAGATACGCAGTATTTT. Its translation is CASSPGTGVTDTQYF.

The chain combines TRBV5-6 with TRBJ1-2; 7 bases are a match to TRBD1. The V gene end was trimmed by 2 bases and the J gene end by 4 bases; junction bases not matched to a gene: 17. From germline, CDR1 is SGHDT and CDR2 YYEEEE. The CDR3 runs to 18 residues. CDR3 DNA sequence: TGTGCCAGCAGCTTCTATCAGACAGGGCTTCAGCCCGTCTATGGCTACACCTTC. This sequence encodes CASSFYQTGLQPVYGYTF.

The chain employs TRBV5-5 and TRBJ1-2; no reliable D call. The CDR3 runs to 15 residues. Germline lookup yields CDR1 SGHKS and CDR2 YYEKEE (reference sequence). The V end lost 0 bases, the J end lost 6 bases, and 15 bases lay between the germline ends. The CDR3 spells CASSLANSAVNGYTF. The CDR3 DNA sequence: TGTGCCAGCAGCTTGGCAAATTCCGCGGTAAATGGCTACACCTTC.

V usage is TRBV6-1 and J usage is TRBJ1-5, with unresolved D. From germline, CDR1 is MNHNS and CDR2 SASEGT. The CDR3 totals 16 residues. The ends were cut back, 4 bases at V and 0 bases at J, with 13 bases in the middle. CDR3 region: CASSGGSFTSNQPQHF. The CDR3 nucleotides read TGTGCCAGCAGTGGCGGCAGCTTCACTAGCAATCAGCCCCAGCATTTT.

The rearrangement links TRBV19 to TRBJ1-3, with D possibly TRBD1 on 5 matching bases. The germline V and J ends were trimmed by 6 bases and 4 bases, with 13 bases remaining between them. Germline assignment: CDR1 LNHDA and CDR2 SQIVND (reference sequence). The CDR3 loop spans 14 amino acids. The CDR3 loop is CASREGLRGNTIYF. CDR3 nucleotide sequence: TGTGCCAGTAGAGAGGGGCTGCGAGGAAACACCATATATTTT.

The chain carries TRBV13 and TRBJ2-7; D possibly corresponds to TRBD2 (5 bases). The V end was cut by 4 bases, the J end by 5 bases, with 15 bases between. The germline V gene has CDR1 PRHDT and CDR2 FYEKMQ (reference sequence). The CDR3 is made up of 14 amino acids. The CDR3 loop reads CASSSRPEGNEQYF. CDR3 sequence (DNA): TGTGCCAGCAGCTCCCGGCCCGAGGGTAACGAGCAGTACTTC.

The V gene is TRBV30, the J gene TRBJ1-3; unclear D gene. The CDR3 contains 13 residues. With 0 bases removed from V and 4 bases from J, the gap between germline ends came to 7 bases. Germline V gene data show CDR1 as GTSNPN and CDR2 as SVGIG (reference sequence). CDR3 bases: TGTGCCTGGAGTGTAGTTGGGGGAAACACCATATATTTT. It translates to CAWSVVGGNTIYF.

With respect to this clone: Other nucleotide sequences from this sample produce the same CDR3. V usage is TRBV6-2 or TRBV6-3 and J usage is TRBJ1-1; the D gene is possibly TRBD1 (6 bases). Trimming removed 2 bases at V and 4 bases at J, with 11 bases between. This CDR3 is built from 14 residues. Germline CDR1 reads MNHEY; CDR2 reads SVGEGT. The CDR3 protein is CASSYGGGSTEAFF. In nucleotides, the CDR3 is TGTGCCAGCAGTTACGGAGGGGGATCCACTGAAGCTTTCTTT.

The rearrangement joins TRBV28 to TRBJ2-1; D is uncertain. The CDR3 covers 13 residues. Germline V CDR1 and CDR2: MDHEN, SYDVKM. V was clipped by 6 bases and J by 6 bases, with 12 bases between them. In DNA, the CDR3 is TGTGCCAGCAGACTAAACTCGGTCAATGAGCAGTTCTTC. It yields the protein CASRLNSVNEQFF.

This chain uses TRBV19 with TRBJ2-3, with 8 bases lining up with TRBD1. V shed 7 bases, J shed 1 base, and the junction held 7 bases outside the gene matches. Per germline, CDR1 LNHDA and CDR2 SQIVND (reference sequence). This CDR3 comprises 15 residues. CDR3 sequence reads: CASNHRGYGTDTQYF. CDR3 nucleotide sequence: TGTGCCAGTAATCACAGGGGGTATGGCACAGATACGCAGTATTTT.

The CDR3 nucleotides read TGTGCCAGCAGTGTATTTTATGGCGGGAGAGACGATGAGCAGTTCTTC. Translating it yields CASSVFYGGRDDEQFF. The chain carries TRBV6-1 and TRBJ2-1; 7 nucleotides match TRBD2. CDR1 is MNHNS, CDR2 SASEGT, per germline. The CDR3 loop spans 16 amino acids. The V gene end was trimmed by 4 bases and the J gene end by 8 bases; junction bases not matched to a gene: 14.